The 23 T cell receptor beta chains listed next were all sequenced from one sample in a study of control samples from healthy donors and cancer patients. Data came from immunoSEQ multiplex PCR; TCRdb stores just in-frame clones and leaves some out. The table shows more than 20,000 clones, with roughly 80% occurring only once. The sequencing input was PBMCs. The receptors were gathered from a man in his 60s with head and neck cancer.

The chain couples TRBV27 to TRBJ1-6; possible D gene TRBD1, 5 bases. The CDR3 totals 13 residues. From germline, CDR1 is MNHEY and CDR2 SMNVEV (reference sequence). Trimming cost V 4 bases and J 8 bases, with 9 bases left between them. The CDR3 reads CASSWGEDSPLHF. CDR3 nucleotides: TGTGCCAGCAGTTGGGGGGAGGATTCACCCCTCCACTTT.

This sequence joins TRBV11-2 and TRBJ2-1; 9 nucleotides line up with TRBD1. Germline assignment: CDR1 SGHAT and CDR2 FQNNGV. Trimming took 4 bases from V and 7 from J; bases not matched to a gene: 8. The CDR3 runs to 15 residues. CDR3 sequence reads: CASSSDRGSGNEQFF. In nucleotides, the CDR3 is TGTGCCAGCAGCTCGGACAGGGGCTCGGGAAATGAGCAGTTCTTC.

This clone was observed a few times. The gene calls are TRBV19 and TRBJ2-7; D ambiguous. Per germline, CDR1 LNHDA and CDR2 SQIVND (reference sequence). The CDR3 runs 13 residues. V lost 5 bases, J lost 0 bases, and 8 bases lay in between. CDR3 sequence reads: CASSPAISYEQYF. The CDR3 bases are TGTGCCAGTAGTCCAGCTATCTCCTACGAGCAGTACTTC.

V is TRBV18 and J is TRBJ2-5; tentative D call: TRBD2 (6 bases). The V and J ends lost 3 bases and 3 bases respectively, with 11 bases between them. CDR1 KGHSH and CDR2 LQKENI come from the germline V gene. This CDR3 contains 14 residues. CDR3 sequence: CASSPIGGEETQYF. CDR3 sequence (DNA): TGTGCCAGCTCACCGATCGGGGGAGAAGAGACCCAGTACTTC.

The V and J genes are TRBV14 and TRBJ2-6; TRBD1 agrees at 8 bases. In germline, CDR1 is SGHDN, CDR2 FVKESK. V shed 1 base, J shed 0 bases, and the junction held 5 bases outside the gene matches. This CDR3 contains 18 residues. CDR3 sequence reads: CASSQGQGRHSGANVLTF. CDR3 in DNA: TGTGCCAGCAGCCAAGGACAGGGGCGACACTCTGGGGCCAACGTCCTGACTTTC.

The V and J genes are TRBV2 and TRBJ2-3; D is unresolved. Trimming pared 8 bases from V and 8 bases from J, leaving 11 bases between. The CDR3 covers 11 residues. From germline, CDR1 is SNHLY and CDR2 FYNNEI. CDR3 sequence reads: CASLSYGTQYF. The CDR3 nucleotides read TGTGCCAGCTTGAGTTACGGTACGCAGTATTTT.

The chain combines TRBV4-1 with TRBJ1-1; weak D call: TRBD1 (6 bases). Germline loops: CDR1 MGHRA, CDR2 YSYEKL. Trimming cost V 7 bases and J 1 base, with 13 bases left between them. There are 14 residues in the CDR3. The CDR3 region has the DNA TGCGCCAGCAAGAACAGGGCTAAGAACACTGAAGCTTTCTTT. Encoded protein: CASKNRAKNTEAFF.

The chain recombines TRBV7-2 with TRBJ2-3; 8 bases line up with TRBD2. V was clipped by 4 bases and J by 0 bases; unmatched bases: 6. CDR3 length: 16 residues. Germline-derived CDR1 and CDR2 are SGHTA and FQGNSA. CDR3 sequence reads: CASSSGGGWSTDTQYF. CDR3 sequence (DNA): TGTGCCAGCAGCTCAGGCGGGGGGTGGAGCACAGATACGCAGTATTTT.

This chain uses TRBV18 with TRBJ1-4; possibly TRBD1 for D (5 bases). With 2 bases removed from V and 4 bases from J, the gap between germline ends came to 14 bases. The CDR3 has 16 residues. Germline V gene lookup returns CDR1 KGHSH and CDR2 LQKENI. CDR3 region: CASSPYSSRVNEKLFF. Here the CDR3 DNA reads TGTGCCAGCTCACCATATTCGTCCAGGGTTAATGAAAAACTGTTTTTT.

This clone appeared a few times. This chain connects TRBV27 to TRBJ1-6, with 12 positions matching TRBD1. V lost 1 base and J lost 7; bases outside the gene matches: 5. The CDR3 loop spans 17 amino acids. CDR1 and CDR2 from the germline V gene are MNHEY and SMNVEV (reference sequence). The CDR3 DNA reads TGTGCCAGCAGTTTATATTCCGGGACAGGGGGCAATTCACCCCTCCACTTT. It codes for CASSLYSGTGGNSPLHF.

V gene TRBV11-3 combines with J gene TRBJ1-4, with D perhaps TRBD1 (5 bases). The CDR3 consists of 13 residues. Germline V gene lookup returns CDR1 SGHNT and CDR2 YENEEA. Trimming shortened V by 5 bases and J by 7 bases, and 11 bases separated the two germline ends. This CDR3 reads CASSPGAREKLFF. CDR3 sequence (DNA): TGTGCCAGCAGCCCCGGGGCGCGTGAAAAACTGTTTTTT.

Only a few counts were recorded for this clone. The CDR3 spells CASRPRRREGFYEQFF. As DNA, the CDR3 is TGTGCCAGCAGGCCTAGGCGTCGGGAGGGCTTTTATGAGCAGTTCTTC. The J gene is TRBJ2-1, the V gene TRBV28; 8 nucleotides match TRBD2. With 6 bases clipped from V and 8 bases from J, the junction kept 15 bases outside the gene matches. Germline CDR1 reads MDHEN; CDR2 reads SYDVKM. The CDR3 covers 16 residues.

The CDR3 is CASSSSIGTGGFYEQYF. The CDR3, as DNA: TGCGCCAGCAGCTCCAGTATAGGGACAGGAGGTTTCTACGAGCAGTACTTC. This rearrangement joins TRBV5-1 to TRBJ2-7; 8 bases are a match to TRBD1. This CDR3 is built from 17 residues. Trimming removed 3 bases from V and 3 bases from J; junction bases left unmatched: 14. CDR1 is SGHRS, CDR2 YFSETQ, per germline. The whole variable domain, filled in from reference TRBV5-1 and TRBJ2-7, reads KAGVTQTPRYLIKTRGQQVTLSCSPISGHRSVSWYQQTPGQGLQFLFEYFSETQRNKGNFPGRFSGRQFSNSRSEMNVSTLELGDSALYLCASSSSIGTGGFYEQYFGPGTRLTVT.

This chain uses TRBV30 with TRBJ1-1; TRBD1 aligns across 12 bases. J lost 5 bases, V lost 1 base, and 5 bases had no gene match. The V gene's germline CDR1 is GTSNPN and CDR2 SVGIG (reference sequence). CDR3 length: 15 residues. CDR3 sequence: CAWSGGTGGGTEAFF. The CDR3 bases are TGTGCCTGGAGTGGGGGGACAGGGGGCGGAACTGAAGCTTTCTTT.

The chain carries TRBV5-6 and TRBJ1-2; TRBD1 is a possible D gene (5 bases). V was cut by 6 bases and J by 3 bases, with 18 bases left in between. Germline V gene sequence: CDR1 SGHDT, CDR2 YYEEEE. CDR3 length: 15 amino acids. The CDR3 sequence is CASTSALGRDYGYTF. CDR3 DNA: TGTGCCAGCACTTCGGCACTGGGGCGCGACTATGGCTACACCTTC.

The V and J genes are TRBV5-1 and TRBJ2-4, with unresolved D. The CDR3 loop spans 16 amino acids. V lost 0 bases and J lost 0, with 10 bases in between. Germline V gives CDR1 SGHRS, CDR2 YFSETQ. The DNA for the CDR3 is TGCGCCAGCAGCTTGGACTCAGTACTAGCCAAAAACATTCAGTACTTC. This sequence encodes CASSLDSVLAKNIQYF. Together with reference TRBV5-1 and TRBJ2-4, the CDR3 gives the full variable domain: KAGVTQTPRYLIKTRGQQVTLSCSPISGHRSVSWYQQTPGQGLQFLFEYFSETQRNKGNFPGRFSGRQFSNSRSEMNVSTLELGDSALYLCASSLDSVLAKNIQYFGAGTRLSVL.

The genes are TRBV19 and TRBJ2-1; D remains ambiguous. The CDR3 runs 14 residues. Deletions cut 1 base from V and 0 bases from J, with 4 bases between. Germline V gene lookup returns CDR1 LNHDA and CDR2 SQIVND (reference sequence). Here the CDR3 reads CASSIGSSYNEQFF. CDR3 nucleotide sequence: TGTGCCAGTAGTATAGGGAGCTCCTACAATGAGCAGTTCTTC.

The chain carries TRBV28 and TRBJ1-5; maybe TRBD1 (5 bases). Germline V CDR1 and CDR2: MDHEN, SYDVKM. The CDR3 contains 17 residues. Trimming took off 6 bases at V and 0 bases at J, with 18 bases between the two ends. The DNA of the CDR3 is TGTGCCAGCAGCACAAATTACAGGAGACTTAGCAATCAGCCCCAGCATTTT. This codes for CASSTNYRRLSNQPQHF. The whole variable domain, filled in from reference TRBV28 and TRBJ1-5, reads DVKVTQSSRYLVKRTGEKVFLECVQDMDHENMFWYRQDPGLGLRLIYFSYDVKMKEKGDIPEGYSVSREKKERFSLILESASTNQTSMYLCASSTNYRRLSNQPQHFGDGTRLSIL.

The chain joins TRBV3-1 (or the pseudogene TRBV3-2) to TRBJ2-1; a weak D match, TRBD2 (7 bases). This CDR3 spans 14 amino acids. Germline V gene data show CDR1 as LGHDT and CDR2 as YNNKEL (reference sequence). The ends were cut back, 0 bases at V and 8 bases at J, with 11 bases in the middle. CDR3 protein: CASSQEWGGHEQFF. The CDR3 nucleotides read TGTGCCAGCAGCCAAGAGTGGGGGGGCCATGAGCAGTTCTTC.

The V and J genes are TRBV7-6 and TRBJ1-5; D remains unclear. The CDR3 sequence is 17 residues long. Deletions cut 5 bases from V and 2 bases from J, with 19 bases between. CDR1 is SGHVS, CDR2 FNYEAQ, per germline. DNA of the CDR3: TGTGCCAGCAGCCCCTATCCCGATGGTCAAGGCAATCAGCCCCAGCATTTT. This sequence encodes CASSPYPDGQGNQPQHF.

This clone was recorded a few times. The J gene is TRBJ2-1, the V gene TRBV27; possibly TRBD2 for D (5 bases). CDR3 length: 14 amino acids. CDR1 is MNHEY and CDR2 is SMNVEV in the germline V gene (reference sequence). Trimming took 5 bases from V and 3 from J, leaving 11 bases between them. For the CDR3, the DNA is TGTGCCAGCAGTGCGGTACGGGGCTACAATGAGCAGTTCTTC. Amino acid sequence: CASSAVRGYNEQFF.

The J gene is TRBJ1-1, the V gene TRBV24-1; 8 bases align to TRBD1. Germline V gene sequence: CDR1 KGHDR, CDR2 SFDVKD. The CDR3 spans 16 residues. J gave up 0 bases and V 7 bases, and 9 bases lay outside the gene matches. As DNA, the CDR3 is TGTGCCACCAGGATTCAGGGGGCCTTGGTGAACACTGAAGCTTTCTTT. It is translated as CATRIQGALVNTEAFF.

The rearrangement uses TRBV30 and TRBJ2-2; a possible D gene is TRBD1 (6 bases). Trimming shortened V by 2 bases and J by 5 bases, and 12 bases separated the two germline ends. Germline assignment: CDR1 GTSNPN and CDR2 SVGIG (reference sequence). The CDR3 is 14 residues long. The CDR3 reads CAWSRTDWTGELFF. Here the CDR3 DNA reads TGTGCCTGGAGTCGGACAGATTGGACCGGGGAGCTGTTTTTT.